This T cell receptor (beta chain) came from a study of T cell responses to AZD1222 COVID-19 vaccine. Only in-frame clones appear in the TCRdb table, and some are missing; sequencing was by immunoSEQ multiplex PCR. This table holds 150,000 to 180,000 clones, 90% found once. This CDR3 region has 18 residues. CDR1 is SGHVS and CDR2 is FQNEAQ in the germline V gene. V dropped 3 bases and J dropped 0 bases, with 15 bases sitting between them. The TCR originated in an adult in good health. The J gene is TRBJ1-6, the V gene TRBV7-8, with D perhaps TRBD1 (5 bases). Sequenced material: peripheral blood, taken on day 0 of AZD1222 vaccination. CDR3 region: CASSFPGFSSSYNSPLHF. For the CDR3, the DNA is TGTGCCAGCAGCTTTCCAGGGTTTTCTAGCTCCTATAATTCACCCCTCCACTTT.